This T cell receptor beta chain was profiled in a study of blood T cell repertoires in COVID-19. Study-level background: COVID-19 samples from acute and convalescent phases originated in the United States, Italy and Spain. Nucleic acid was either cDNA or gDNA, and it came from T cells, B-cell-depleted T cells, or PBMCs.

This CDR3 has 16 residues. Germline V CDR1 and CDR2: SGHVS, FQNEAQ. Trimming stripped 0 bases from V and 3 bases from J, with 15 bases between. In the authors' methods: Amplifying reference gene primers gave estimates of nucleated cell counts. TCRdb keeps only in-frame clones here, not all; method: immunoSEQ multiplex PCR. V and J calls and clone size come straight from that table; D and trimming were deduced from the DNA. The sample has fewer than 250,000 clones, about nine tenths seen once; the top ten hold 0.7% to 0.85%. The rearrangement joins TRBV7-8 to TRBJ2-7, with D possibly TRBD2 on 5 matching bases. The sequenced sample was peripheral blood. The origin of this receptor is a woman in her 70s with acute or convalescent COVID-19. Here the CDR3 reads CASSLARVAGRYEQYF. The CDR3 DNA reads TGTGCCAGCAGCTTAGCGCGGGTTGCGGGTCGCTACGAGCAGTACTTC.